Sequencing of this T cell receptor beta chain was carried out in a study of cytomegalovirus exposure and HLA in healthy donors. As for the study in general: Out of 300 to 500 genotyped donors, roughly 80% belonged to the Caucasian-associated ancestry cluster.

In germline, CDR1 is MNHEY, CDR2 SMNVEV (reference sequence). The CDR3 contains 15 residues. Researchers ran the PCR with 60 Vbeta and 13 Jbeta primers. Profiled with immunoSEQ multiplex PCR; TCRdb holds only in-frame clones, not every one. Here the sample spans 95,000 to 100,000 clones, roughly 76% being singletons. Points on this clone: Antigen: not known.

Broader study findings: As confirmed in vitro, three CMV-associated chains were specific for CMV antigens.

The V gene is TRBV27, the J gene TRBJ2-5, with 9 bases fitting TRBD2. The DNA end favors TRBJ2-7, so the J call may be wrong. Input material: PBMCs. This TCR came from a middle-aged man in good health and CMV-seronegative. CDR3 sequence: CASSLSSSGKYEQYF. The CDR3 DNA follows: TGTGCCAGCAGTTTATCGTCTAGCGGGAAATACGAGCAGTACTTC.